This entry features one TCR beta chain sequence. Its antigen is undetermined. Given the absence of the conserved phenylalanine or tryptophan at the CDR3 end, a read error is likely. This entry comes from a study of tumor-infiltrating lymphocytes in primary liver carcinoma. This CDR3 spans 14 amino acids. Germline CDR1 and CDR2: SGHAT and FQDESV (reference sequence). Study-wide results and limits: Compared with blood, tumor repertoires held significantly more in their top 250 clones. It was tumor-adjacent and tumor-blood pairs that overlapped less than tumor region pairs did.

A constant-region primer primed TCR beta cDNA synthesis from 500 to 550 ng of total RNA. Libraries for TCR beta were built through three nested multiplex PCR rounds, which together made up a slightly modified ARM-PCR procedure. Each of the first two PCR rounds ran approximately 9 cycles with TRBV1-TRBV30 forward and C-beta reverse primers. MiXCR, run by TCRdb on the multiplex PCR reads, gives a single entry per CDR3 protein. The sample has about 44,000 distinct CDR3 sequences; roughly 77% are singletons. It was from 20-30 mg of unsorted bulk tissue that RNA and DNA were co-extracted. Surgical resection was the treatment these patients received for primary liver carcinoma.

This clonotype was obtained from a woman in her twenties or thirties with primary liver carcinoma and hepatitis B virus infection. The chain is built from TRBV11-1 and TRBJ2-7, with D unclear. Sequenced: tumor-adjacent normal liver tissue. DNA for the CDR3: TGTGCCAGCAGCTTAGCGATGGCCTCCTACGATCAGTACTCC. It specifies CASSLAMASYDQYS.